Listed below are T cell receptor beta chains from one sample, sequenced in a study of T cell responses to AZD1222 COVID-19 vaccine. Profiled with immunoSEQ multiplex PCR; TCRdb holds only in-frame clones, not every one. This sample has roughly 100,000 clones, with 90% found just once. The sample in question was peripheral blood, obtained on day 0 of AZD1222 vaccination. The receptors were sampled from an adult in good health. Each CDR3 is given without its conserved first and last residue.

j_call v_call cdr3_aa
TRBJ2-2 TRBV18 ASSPGTANTGELF
TRBJ1-1 TRBV7-2 ASSSRTGGSF
TRBJ2-7 TRBV28 ASVTGTSGSYEQY
TRBJ1-2 TRBV11-2 ASSSGTANYGYT
TRBJ2-7 TRBV7-9 ASSLSSGVTYEQY
TRBJ1-1 TRBV10-3 AISESAGTSTEAF
TRBJ2-2 TRBV28 ASSFSGRGGELF
TRBJ2-7 TRBV19 ASSKGLAGAYEQY
TRBJ1-2 TRBV30 AWGVGSRHGYT
TRBJ1-6 TRBV4-3 ASSQVVRGLSPLH
TRBJ2-3 TRBV7-9 ASSPTSGRGTDTQY
TRBJ1-6 TRBV2 ASSGGTGGAYSPLH
TRBJ1-5 TRBV15 ATSRDRGEHQPQH
TRBJ2-2 TRBV28 ASGGRGGAGELF
TRBJ2-7 TRBV15 ATSRDKAQSSYEQY
TRBJ1-5 TRBV19 ASSGELSNQPQH
TRBJ2-7 TRBV7-2 ASSLTGTSGRKW
TRBJ1-2 TRBV7-8 ASIRWGQREVRDGYT
TRBJ2-2 TRBV25-1 ASREAGRENTGELF
TRBJ1-1 TRBV7-2 ASSTRTGPPEAF
TRBJ2-1 TRBV10-2 ASTGGDRGKSSYNEQF
TRBJ2-3 TRBV10-3 AISAHPGLAGVIDTQY
TRBJ1-2 TRBV7-2 ASSLVRQALHYGYT
TRBJ2-3 TRBV4-3 ASSQFAGLSTDTQY
TRBJ1-6 TRBV21-1 ASSRKGLGASSYNSPLH
TRBJ1-1 TRBV7-2 ASSLVGGGEAF
TRBJ1-1 TRBV5-1 ASSGERGTEAF
TRBJ2-2 TRBV12-3/TRBV12-4 ASSRATGELF
TRBJ2-2 TRBV28 ASSLTSKGGELF
TRBJ2-3 TRBV7-3 ASSLRAGADTQY
TRBJ1-2 TRBV5-6 ASSWGGDGYT
TRBJ2-1 TRBV15 ATSRVSSGSLSYNEQF
TRBJ1-1 TRBV5-4 ASSLAPSVNTEAF
TRBJ2-5 TRBV7-2 ASSSGQGAGETQY
TRBJ2-7 TRBV5-5 ASSGTGAEQY
TRBJ2-7 TRBV7-6 ASSLGQGTYEQY
TRBJ2-7 TRBV7-9 ASSPGWGSYEQY
TRBJ2-5 TRBV6-5 ASQQGSETQY
TRBJ2-5 TRBV27 ASSSDRGRLQETQY
TRBJ2-7 TRBV2 ASSEGWEQY
TRBJ1-1 TRBV14 ASTWGGQVTNTEAF
TRBJ1-3 TRBV7-9 ASSLSGNTIY
TRBJ1-3 TRBV29-1 SVRLGGNTIY
TRBJ2-7 TRBV28 ASSSLLLEQY
TRBJ1-6 TRBV28 ASSGGSSYNSPLH
TRBJ1-5 TRBV18 ASSLTGKGDQPQH
TRBJ1-1 TRBV9 ASSAPTSNTEAF
TRBJ2-3 TRBV30 AWSVYSPNTDTQY
TRBJ2-7 TRBV3-1/TRBV3-2 ASRGDREIEQY
TRBJ1-1 TRBV7-2 ASSLELRATEAF
TRBJ2-7 TRBV6-5 ASSSTGGYEQY